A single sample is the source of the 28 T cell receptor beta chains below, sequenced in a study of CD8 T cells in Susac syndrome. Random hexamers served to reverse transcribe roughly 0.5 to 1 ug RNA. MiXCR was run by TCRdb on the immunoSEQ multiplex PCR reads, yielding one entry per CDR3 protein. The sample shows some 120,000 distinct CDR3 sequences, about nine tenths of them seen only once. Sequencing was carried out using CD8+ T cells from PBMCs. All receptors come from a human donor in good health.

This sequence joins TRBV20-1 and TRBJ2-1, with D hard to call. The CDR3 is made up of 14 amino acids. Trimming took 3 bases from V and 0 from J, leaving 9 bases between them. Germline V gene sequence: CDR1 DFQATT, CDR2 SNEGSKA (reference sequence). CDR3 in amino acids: CSASLRSSYNEQFF. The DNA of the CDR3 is TGCAGTGCTAGTCTGCGGAGCTCCTACAATGAGCAGTTCTTC.

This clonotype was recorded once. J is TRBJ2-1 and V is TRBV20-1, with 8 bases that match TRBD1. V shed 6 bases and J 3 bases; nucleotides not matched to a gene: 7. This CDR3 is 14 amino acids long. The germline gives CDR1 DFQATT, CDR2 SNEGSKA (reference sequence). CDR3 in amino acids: CSAPDRVGYNEQFF. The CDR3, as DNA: TGCAGTGCCCCGGACAGGGTAGGCTACAATGAGCAGTTCTTC.

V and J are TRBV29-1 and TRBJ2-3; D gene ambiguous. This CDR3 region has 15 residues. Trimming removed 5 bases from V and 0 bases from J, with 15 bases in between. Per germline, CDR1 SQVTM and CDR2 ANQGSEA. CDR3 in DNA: TGCAGCGTTCGCTCCCCTAAATCTAGCACAGATACGCAGTATTTT. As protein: CSVRSPKSSTDTQYF.

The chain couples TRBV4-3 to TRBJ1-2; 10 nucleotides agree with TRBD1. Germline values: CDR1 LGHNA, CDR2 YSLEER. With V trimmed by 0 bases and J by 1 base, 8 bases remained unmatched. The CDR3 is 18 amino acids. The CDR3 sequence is CASSQDLAGTGVNYGYTF. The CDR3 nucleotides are TGCGCCAGCAGCCAAGATCTGGCCGGGACAGGGGTTAACTATGGCTACACCTTC.

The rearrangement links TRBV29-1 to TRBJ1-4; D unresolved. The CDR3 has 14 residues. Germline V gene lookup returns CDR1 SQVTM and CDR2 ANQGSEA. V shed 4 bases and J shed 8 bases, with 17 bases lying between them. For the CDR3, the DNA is TGCAGCGTTGCCCCCCAGGTTTTAGGGGAAAAACTGTTTTTT. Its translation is CSVAPQVLGEKLFF. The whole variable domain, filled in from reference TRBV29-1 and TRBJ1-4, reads SAVISQKPSRDICQRGTSLTIQCQVDSQVTMMFWYRQQPGQSLTLIATANQGSEATYESGFVIDKFPISRPNLTFSTLTVSNMSPEDSSIYLCSVAPQVLGEKLFFGSGTQLSVL.

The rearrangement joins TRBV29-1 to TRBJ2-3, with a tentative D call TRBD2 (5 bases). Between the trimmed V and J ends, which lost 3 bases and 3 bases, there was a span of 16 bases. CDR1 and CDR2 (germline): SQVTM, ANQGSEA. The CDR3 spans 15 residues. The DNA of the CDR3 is TGCAGCGTTGATGGACTTCTTATCGGGACAGATACGCAGTATTTT. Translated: CSVDGLLIGTDTQYF.

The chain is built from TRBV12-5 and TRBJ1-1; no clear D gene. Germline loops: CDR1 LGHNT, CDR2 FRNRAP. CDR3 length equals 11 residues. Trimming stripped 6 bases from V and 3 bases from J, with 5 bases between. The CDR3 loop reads CASGSDTEAFF. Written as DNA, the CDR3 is TGTGCTAGTGGCTCGGACACTGAAGCTTTCTTT.

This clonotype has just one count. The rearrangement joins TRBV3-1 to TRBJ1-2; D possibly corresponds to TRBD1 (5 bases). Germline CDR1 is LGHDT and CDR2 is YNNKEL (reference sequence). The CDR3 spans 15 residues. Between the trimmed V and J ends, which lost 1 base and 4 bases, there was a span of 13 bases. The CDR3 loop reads CASSQGGTVSYGYTF. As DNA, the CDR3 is TGTGCCAGCAGCCAAGGAGGGACCGTAAGCTATGGCTACACCTTC. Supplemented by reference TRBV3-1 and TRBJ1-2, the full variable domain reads DTAVSQTPKYLVTQMGNDKSIKCEQNLGHDTMYWYKQDSKKFLKIMFSYNNKELIINETVPNRFSPKSPDKAHLNLHINSLELGDSAVYFCASSQGGTVSYGYTFGSGTRLTVV.

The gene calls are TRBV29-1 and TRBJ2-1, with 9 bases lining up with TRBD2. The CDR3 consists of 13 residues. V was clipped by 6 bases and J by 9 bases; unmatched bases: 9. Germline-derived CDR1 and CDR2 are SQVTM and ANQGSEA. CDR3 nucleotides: TGCAGCGTCGGACTAGCGCACGCAGGTGAGCAGTTCTTC. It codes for CSVGLAHAGEQFF.

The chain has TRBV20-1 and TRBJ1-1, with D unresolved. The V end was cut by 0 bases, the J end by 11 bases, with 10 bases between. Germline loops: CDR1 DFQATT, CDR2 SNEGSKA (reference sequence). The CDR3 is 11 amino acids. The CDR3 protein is CSARDGRAAFF. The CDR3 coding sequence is TGCAGTGCTAGAGATGGGAGGGCGGCTTTCTTT.

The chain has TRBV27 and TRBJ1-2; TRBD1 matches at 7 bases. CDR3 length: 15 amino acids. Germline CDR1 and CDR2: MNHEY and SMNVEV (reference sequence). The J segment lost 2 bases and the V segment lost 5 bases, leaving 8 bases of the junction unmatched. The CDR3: CASSPTGTANYGYTF. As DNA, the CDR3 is TGTGCCAGCAGTCCCACCGGGACAGCGAACTATGGCTACACCTTC.

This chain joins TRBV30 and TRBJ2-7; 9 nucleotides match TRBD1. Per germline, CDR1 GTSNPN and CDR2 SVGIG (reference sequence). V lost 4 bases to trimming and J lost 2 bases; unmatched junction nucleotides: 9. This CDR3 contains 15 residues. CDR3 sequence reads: CAWKPGTGSAYEQYF. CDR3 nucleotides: TGTGCCTGGAAACCCGGGACAGGGTCCGCCTACGAGCAGTACTTC. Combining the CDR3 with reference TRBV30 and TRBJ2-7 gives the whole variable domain SQTIHQWPATLVQPVGSPLSLECTVEGTSNPNLYWYRQAAGRGLQLLFYSVGIGQISSEVPQNLSASRPQDRQFILSSKKLLLSDSGFYLCAWKPGTGSAYEQYFGPGTRLTVT.

DNA of the CDR3: TGTGCCAGCAGTTTAGCGGTACGGCCCTACAATGAGCAGTTCTTC. This sequence encodes CASSLAVRPYNEQFF. This sequence joins TRBV6-5 and TRBJ2-1; tentative D call: TRBD2 (6 bases). The CDR3 has 15 residues. V lost 4 bases and J lost 2, with 12 bases in between. Germline V gives CDR1 MNHEY, CDR2 SVGAGI.

CDR3 sequence (DNA): TGTGCCAGCAGCCACGGGGGACTAGCGGACTACAATGAGCAGTTCTTC. This encodes CASSHGGLADYNEQFF. The V gene is TRBV7-2, the J gene TRBJ2-1, with 11 bases fitting TRBD2. After removal of 5 bases from V and 3 bases from J, the junction contained 6 bases not matched to a gene. Germline lookup yields CDR1 SGHTA and CDR2 FQGNSA. There are 16 residues in the CDR3. Drawing the rest from reference TRBV7-2 and TRBJ2-1, the complete variable domain is GAGVSQSPSNKVTEKGKDVELRCDPISGHTALYWYRQSLGQGLEFLIYFQGNSAPDKSGLPSDRFSAERTGGSVSTLTIQRTQQEDSAVYLCASSHGGLADYNEQFFGPGTRLTVL.

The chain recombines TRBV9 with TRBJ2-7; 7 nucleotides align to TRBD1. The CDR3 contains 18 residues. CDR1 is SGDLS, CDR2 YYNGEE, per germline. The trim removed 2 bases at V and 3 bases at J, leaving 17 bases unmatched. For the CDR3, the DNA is TGTGCCAGCAGCGTCTCGGTAGAGGGGGCAACAGGGGTCTACGAGCAGTACTTC. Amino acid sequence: CASSVSVEGATGVYEQYF.

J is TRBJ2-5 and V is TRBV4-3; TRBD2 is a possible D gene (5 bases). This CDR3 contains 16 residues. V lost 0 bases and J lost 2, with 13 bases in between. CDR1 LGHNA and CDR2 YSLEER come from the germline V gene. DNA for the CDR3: TGCGCCAGCAGCCAAGATTTCGGCGCGGGTCAAGAGACCCAGTACTTC. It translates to CASSQDFGAGQETQYF.

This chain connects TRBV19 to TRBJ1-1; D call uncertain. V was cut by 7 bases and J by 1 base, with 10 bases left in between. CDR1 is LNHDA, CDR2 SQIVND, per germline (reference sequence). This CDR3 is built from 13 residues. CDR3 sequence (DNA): TGTGCCAGTAAATTCGCCGGGAACACTGAAGCTTTCTTT. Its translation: CASKFAGNTEAFF.

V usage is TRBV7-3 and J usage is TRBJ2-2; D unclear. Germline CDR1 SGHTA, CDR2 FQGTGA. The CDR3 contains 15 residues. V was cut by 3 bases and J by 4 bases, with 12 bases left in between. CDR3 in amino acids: CASSFTIDPTGELFF. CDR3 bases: TGTGCCAGCAGCTTCACAATTGATCCCACCGGGGAGCTGTTTTTT.

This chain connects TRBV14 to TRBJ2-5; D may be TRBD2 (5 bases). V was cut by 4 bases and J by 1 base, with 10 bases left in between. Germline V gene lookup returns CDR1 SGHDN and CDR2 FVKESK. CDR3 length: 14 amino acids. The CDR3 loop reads CASSLFGGQETQYF. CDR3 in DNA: TGTGCCAGCAGCCTGTTCGGAGGCCAAGAGACCCAGTACTTC. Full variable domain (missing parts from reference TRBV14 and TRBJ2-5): EAGVTQFPSHSVIEKGQTVTLRCDPISGHDNLYWYRRVMGKEIKFLLHFVKESKQDESGMPNNRFLAERTGGTYSTLKVQPAELEDSGVYFCASSLFGGQETQYFGPGTRLLVL.

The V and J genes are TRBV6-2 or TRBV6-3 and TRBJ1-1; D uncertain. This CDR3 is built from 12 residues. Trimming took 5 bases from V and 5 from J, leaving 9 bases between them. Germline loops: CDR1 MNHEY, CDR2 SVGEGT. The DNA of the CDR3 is TGTGCCAGCAGTGGACTTATTACTGAAGCTTTCTTT. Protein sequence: CASSGLITEAFF.

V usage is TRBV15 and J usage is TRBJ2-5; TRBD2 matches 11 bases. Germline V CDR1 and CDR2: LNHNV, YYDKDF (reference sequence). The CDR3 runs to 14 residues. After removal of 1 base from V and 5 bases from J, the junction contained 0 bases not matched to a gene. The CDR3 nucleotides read TGTGCCACCAGCAGAGGGACTAGCGGGGAGACCCAGTACTTC. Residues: CATSRGTSGETQYF.

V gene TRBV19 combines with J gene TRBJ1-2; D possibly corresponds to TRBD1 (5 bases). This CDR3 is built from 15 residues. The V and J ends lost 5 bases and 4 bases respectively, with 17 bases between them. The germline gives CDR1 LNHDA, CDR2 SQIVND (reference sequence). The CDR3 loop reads CASSSRGTLSYGYTF. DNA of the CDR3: TGTGCCAGTAGTTCCCGGGGGACGCTCAGCTATGGCTACACCTTC.

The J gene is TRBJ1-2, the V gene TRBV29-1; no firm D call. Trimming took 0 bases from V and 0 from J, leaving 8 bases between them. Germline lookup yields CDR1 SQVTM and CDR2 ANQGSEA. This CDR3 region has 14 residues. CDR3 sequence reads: CSVEDHPSNYGYTF. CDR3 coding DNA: TGCAGCGTTGAAGATCATCCGTCTAACTATGGCTACACCTTC.

The CDR3 DNA is TGCGCCAGCAGCCTCGCCCAGGGCAAAAACATTCAGTACTTC. Translating it yields CASSLAQGKNIQYF. This chain connects TRBV4-3 to TRBJ2-4; a possible D gene is TRBD1 (5 bases). Trimming shortened V by 4 bases and J by 3 bases, and 10 bases separated the two germline ends. The CDR3 runs to 14 residues. Looked up from germline, CDR1 is LGHNA and CDR2 is YSLEER.

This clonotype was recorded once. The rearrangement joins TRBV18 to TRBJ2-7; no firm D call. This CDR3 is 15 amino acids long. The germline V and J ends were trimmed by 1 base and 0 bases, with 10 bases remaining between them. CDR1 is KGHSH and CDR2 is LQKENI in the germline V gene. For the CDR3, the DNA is TGTGCCAGCTCACCACTTTCCGGCCCCTCCTACGAGCAGTACTTC. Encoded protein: CASSPLSGPSYEQYF. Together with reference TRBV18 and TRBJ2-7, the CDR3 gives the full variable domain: NAGVMQNPRHLVRRRGQEARLRCSPMKGHSHVYWYRQLPEEGLKFMVYLQKENIIDESGMPKERFSAEFPKEGPSILRIQQVVRGDSAAYFCASSPLSGPSYEQYFGPGTRLTVT.

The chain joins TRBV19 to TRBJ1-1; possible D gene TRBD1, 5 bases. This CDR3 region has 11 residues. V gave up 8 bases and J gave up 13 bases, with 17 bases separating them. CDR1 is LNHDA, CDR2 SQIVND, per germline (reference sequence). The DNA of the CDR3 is TGTGCCAGTCCCACCCCCCCGAGGGGTTTCTTT. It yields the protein CASPTPPRGFF.

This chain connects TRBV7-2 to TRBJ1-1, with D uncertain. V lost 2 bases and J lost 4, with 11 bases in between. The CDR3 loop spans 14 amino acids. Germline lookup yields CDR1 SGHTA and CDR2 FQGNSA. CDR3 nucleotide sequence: TGTGCCAGCAGCTTATACCGGGGTGGCACTGAAGCTTTCTTT. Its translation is CASSLYRGGTEAFF.

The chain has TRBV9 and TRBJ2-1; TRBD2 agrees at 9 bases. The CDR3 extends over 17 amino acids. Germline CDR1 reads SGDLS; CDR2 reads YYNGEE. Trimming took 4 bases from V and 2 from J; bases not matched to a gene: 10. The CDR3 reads CASSPNSGGWTYNEQFF. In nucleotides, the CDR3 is TGTGCCAGCAGCCCTAATAGCGGGGGCTGGACCTACAATGAGCAGTTCTTC. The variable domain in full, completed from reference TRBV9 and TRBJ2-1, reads DSGVTQTPKHLITATGQRVTLRCSPRSGDLSVYWYQQSLDQGLQFLIQYYNGEERAKGNILERFSAQQFPDLHSELNLSSLELGDSALYFCASSPNSGGWTYNEQFFGPGTRLTVL.